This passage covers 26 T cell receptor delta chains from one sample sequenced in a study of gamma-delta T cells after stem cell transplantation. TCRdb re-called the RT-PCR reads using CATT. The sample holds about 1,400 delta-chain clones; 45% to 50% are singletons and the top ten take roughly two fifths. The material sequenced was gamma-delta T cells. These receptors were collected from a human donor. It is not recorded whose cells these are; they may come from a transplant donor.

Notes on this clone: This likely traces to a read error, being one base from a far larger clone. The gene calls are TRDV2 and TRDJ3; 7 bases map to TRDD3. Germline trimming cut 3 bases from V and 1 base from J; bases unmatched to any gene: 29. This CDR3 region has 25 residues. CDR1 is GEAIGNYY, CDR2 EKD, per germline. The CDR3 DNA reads TGTGCCTGTGACGCCGTGAGTGGATGGGGGACCCCGCTTCGTTTATCGTCCTGGGACACCCGACAGATGTTTTTC. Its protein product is CACDAVSGWGTPLRLSSWDTRQMFF.

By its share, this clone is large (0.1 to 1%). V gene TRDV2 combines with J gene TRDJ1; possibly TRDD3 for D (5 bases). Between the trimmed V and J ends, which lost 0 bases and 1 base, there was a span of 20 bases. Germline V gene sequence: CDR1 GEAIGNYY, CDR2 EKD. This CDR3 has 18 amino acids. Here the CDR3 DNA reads TGTGCCTGTGACACCGTGCCTAGTGGGGTTCCATTCACCGATAAACTCATCTTT. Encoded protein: CACDTVPSGVPFTDKLIF.

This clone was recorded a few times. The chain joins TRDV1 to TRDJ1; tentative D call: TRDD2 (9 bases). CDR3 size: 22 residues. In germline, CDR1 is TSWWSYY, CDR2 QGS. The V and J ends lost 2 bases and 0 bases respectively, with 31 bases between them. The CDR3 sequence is CALGEFFTFLLGGIKYTDKLIF. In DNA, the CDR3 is TGTGCTCTTGGGGAATTTTTCACCTTCCTACTGGGGGGCATAAAGTACACCGATAAACTCATCTTT.

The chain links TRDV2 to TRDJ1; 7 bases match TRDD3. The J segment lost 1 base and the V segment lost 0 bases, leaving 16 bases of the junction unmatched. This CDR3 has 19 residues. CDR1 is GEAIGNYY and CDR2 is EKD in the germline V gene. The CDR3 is CACDTVRSAGGPVTDKLIF. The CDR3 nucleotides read TGTGCCTGTGACACCGTACGGTCGGCTGGGGGCCCCGTCACCGATAAACTCATCTTT.

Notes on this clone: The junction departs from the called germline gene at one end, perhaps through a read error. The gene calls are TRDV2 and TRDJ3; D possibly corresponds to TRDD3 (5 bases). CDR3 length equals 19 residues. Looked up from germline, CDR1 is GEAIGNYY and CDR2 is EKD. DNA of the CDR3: TGTGCCTGTGACACCGCCTGGGCCCAAGTCTCCTGGGACACCCGACAGCTGTTTTTC. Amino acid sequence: CACDTAWAQVSWDTRQLFF.

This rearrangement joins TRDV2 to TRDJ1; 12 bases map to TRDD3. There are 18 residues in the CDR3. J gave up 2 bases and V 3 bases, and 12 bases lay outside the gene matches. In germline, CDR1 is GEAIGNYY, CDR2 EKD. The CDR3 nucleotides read TGTGCCTGTGACCGAGTACTGGGGGATACCCGGAGGACCGATAAACTCATCTTT. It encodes CACDRVLGDTRRTDKLIF.

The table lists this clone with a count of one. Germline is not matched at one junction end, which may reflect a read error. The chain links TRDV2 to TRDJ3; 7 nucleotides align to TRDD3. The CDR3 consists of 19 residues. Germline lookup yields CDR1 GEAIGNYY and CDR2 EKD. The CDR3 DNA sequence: TGTGCCTGTGACACCGCTGGGGGCAGCCTCTCCTGGGACACCCGACAGCTGTTTTTC. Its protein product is CACDTAGGSLSWDTRQLFF.

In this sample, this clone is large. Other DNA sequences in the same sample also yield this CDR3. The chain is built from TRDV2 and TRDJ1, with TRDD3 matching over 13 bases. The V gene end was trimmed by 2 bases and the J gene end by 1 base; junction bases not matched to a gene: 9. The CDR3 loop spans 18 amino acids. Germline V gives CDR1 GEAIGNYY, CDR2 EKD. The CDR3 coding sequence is TGTGCCTGTGACATCACCCCCTACTGGGGGATACGCACCGATAAACTCATCTTT. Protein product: CACDITPYWGIRTDKLIF.

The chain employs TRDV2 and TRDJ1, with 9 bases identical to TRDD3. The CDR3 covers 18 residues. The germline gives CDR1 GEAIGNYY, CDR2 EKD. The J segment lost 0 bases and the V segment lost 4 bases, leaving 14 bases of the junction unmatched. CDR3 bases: TGTGCCTGTGATCCAGTACTGGGGGAGACGTTTTACACCGATAAACTCATCTTT. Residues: CACDPVLGETFYTDKLIF.

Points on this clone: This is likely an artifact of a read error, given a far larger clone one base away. The CDR3 nucleotides are TGTGCCTGTGACATGATGATGGGGGATACGCCCGATAAACTCATCTTT. Protein product: CACDMMMGDTPDKLIF. The chain uses TRDV2 and TRDJ1, with 11 bases identical to TRDD3. V was pared by 2 bases and J by 3 bases, with 7 bases of the junction left unmatched. The CDR3 extends over 16 amino acids. Germline lookup yields CDR1 GEAIGNYY and CDR2 EKD.

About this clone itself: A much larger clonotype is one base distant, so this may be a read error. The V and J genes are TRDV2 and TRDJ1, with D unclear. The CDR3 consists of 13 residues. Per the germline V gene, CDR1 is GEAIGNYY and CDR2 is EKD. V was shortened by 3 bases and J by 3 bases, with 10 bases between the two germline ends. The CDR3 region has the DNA TGTGCCTGTGACGGTCTCGGGGCCGATAAACTCATCTTT. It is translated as CACDGLGADKLIF.

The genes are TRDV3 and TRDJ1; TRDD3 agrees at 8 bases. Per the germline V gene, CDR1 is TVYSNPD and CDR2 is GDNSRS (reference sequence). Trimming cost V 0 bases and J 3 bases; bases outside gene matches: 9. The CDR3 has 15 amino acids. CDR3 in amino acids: CAFSLDVGGSDKLIF. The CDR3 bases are TGTGCCTTTAGCTTGGACGTTGGGGGATCCGATAAACTCATCTTT.

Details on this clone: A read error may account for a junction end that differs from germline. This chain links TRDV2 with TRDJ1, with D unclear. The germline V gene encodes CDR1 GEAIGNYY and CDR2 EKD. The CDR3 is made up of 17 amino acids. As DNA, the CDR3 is TGTGCCTGTGACTCCATTACCCACGGTTCTGCAGGCGATAAACTCACCTTT. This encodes CACDSITHGSAGDKLTF.

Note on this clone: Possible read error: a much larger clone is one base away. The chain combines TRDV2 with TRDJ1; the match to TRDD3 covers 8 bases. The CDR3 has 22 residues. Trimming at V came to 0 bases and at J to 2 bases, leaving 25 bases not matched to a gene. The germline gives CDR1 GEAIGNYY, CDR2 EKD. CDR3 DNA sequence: TGTGCCTGTGACACCGTATTGCAGGCTGAAAATACTGGGGGGCCAGGGACCGATAAACTCATCTTT. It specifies CACDTVLQAENTGGPGTDKLIF.

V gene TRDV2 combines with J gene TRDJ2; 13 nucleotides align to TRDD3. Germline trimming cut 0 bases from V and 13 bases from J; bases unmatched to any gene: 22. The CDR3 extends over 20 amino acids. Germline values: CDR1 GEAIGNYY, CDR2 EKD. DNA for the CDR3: TGTGCCTGTGACACCGTGGTACTGGGGGATACGCACGCTTTGACAGCCCCACTCTTCTTT. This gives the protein CACDTVVLGDTHALTAPLFF.

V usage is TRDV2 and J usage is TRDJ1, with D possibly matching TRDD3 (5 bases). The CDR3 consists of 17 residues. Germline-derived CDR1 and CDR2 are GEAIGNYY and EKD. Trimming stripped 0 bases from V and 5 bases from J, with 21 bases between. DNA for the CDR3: TGTGCCTGTGACACCGTCTGGGACCGCGGGCGTCGTGATAAACTCATCTTT. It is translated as CACDTVWDRGRRDKLIF.

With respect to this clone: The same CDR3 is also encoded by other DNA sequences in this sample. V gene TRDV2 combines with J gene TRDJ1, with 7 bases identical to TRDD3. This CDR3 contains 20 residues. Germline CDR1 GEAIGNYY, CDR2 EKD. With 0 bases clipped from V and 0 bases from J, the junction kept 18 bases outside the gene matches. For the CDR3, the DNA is TGTGCCTGTGACACCGTAGCCTTCTCCCCTGGGGGTCCTTACACCGATAAACTCATCTTT. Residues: CACDTVAFSPGGPYTDKLIF.

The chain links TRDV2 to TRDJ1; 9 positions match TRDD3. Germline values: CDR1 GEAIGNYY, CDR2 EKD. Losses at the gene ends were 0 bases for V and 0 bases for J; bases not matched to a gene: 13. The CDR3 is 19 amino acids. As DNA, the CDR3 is TGTGCCTGTGACACCCTCCCGATTACTGGGGGACGCTACACCGATAAACTCATCTTT. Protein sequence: CACDTLPITGGRYTDKLIF.

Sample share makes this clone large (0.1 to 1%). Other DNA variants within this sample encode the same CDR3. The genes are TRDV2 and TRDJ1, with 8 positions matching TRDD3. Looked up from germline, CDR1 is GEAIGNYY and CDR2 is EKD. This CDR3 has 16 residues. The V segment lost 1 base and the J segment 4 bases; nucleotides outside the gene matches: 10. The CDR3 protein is CACDTVRGDTRDKLIF. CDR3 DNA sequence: TGTGCCTGTGACACTGTAAGAGGGGATACTCGCGATAAACTCATCTTT.

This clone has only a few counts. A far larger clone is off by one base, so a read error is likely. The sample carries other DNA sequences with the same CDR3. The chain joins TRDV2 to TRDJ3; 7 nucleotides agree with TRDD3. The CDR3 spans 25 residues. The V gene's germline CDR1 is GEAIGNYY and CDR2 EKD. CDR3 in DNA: TGTGCCTGTGACACCGTGAGTGGATGGGGGACCCCGCTTCGTTTATCGTCCTGGGACACCCGGCAGATGTTTTTC. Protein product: CACDTVSGWGTPLRLSSWDTRQMFF.

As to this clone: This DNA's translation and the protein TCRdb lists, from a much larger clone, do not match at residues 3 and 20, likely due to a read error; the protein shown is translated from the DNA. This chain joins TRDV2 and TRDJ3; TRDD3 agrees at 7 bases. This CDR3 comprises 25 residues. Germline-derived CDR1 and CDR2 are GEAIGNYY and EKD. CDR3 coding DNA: TGTGCCTATGACACCGTGAGTGGATGGGGGACCCCGCTTCGTTTATCGTCCTGGGACATCCGACAGATGTTTTTC. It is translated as CAYDTVSGWGTPLRLSSWDIRQMFF.

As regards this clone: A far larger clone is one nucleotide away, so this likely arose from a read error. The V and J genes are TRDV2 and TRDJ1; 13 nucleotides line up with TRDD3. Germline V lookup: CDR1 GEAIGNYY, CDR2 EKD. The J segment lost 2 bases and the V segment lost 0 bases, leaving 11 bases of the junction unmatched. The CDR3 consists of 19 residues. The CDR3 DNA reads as TGTGCCTGTGACACCAGAGGGCCACTGGGGGATACGAGAACCGATAAACTCATCTTT. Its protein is CACDTRGPLGDTRTDKLIF.

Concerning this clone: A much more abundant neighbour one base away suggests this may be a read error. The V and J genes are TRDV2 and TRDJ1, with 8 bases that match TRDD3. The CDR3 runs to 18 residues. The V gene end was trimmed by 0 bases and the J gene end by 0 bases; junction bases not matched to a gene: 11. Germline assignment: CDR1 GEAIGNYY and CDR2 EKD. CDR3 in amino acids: CACDTPCLGGSYTDKLIF. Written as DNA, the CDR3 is TGTGCCTGTGACACCCCCTGCCTTGGGGGATCCTACACCGATAAACTCATCTTT.

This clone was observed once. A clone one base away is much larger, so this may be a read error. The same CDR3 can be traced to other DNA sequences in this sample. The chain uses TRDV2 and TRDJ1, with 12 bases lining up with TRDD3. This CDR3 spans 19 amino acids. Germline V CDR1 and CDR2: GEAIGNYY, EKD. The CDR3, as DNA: TGTGCCTGTGACACGCTTTCTGGGGGATACGCAGGCCAGGCCGATAAGCTCATCTTT. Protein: CACDTLSGGYAGQADKLIF.

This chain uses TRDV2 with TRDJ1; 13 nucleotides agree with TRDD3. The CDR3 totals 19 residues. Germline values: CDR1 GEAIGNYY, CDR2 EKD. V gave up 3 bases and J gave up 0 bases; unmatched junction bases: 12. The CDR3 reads CACDPVLGDTRRNTDKLIF. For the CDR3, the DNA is TGTGCCTGTGACCCCGTACTGGGGGATACGCGGAGAAACACCGATAAACTCATCTTT.

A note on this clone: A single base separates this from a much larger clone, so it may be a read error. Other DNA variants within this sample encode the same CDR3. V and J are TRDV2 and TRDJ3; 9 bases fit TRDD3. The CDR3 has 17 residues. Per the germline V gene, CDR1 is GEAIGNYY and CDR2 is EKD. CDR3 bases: TGTGCCTGTCTACTGGGGGAAAGCTCCTGGGACACCCGACAAATGTTTTTC. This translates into CACLLGESSWDTRQMFF.